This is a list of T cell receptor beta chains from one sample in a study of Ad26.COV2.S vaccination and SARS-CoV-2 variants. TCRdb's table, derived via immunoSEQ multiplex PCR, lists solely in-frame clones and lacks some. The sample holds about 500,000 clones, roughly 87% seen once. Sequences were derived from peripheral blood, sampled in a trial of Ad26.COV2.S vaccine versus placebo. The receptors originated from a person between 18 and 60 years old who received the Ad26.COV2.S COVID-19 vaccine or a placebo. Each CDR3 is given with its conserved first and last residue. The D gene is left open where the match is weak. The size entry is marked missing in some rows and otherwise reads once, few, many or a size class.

TGTGCCAGCGTCACAAACAGGGATGCTGGCTACACCTTC	CASVTNRDAGYTF	-	-	TRBV2	TRBJ1-2
TGTGCCAGCAGTTATATGTGGTCTGAAGCTTTCTTT	CASSYMWSEAFF	once	-	TRBV6-2/TRBV6-3	TRBJ1-1
TGTGCCAGCAGCTTAAGGGGGAGGAGGGGCACAGATACGCAGTATTTT	CASSLRGRRGTDTQYF	-	-	TRBV7-3	TRBJ2-3
TGTGCCAGCAGCGAAACGCTCTCTGGGGCCAACGTCCTGACTTTC	CASSETLSGANVLTF	-	-	TRBV7-3	TRBJ2-6
TGTGCCAGCAACCCAGCCCTGAGGACCGGGGAGCTGTTTTTT	CASNPALRTGELFF	once	-	TRBV6-2/TRBV6-3	TRBJ2-2
TGTGCCAGCAGCGACCGACCTACTCCCTCCTACAATGAGCAGTTCTTC	CASSDRPTPSYNEQFF	-	-	TRBV7-9	TRBJ2-1
TGTGCCAGTGATGGGCTAGCGGGTAGAGAGCAGTACTTC	CASDGLAGREQYF	-	TRBD2	TRBV30	TRBJ2-7
TGCGCCAGCAGTGAATGGGCTGAGGACACCATATATTTT	CASSEWAEDTIYF	-	-	TRBV10-1	TRBJ1-3
TGTGCCAGCAGCACGACAGGACAGTCATACTCCTACGAGCAGTACTTC	CASSTTGQSYSYEQYF	-	-	TRBV11-2	TRBJ2-7
TGCGCCAGCAGCCAACCCCTAGCGGCCCAAGAGACCCAGTACTTC	CASSQPLAAQETQYF	-	TRBD2	TRBV4-1	TRBJ2-5
TGCGCCAGCAGTCCCCCGACAGGGGACCATCCATTATATAGCAATCAGCCCCAGCATTTT	CASSPPTGDHPLYSNQPQHF	-	TRBD1	TRBV23-1	TRBJ1-5
TGTGCCAGTAGTAGAACCCCGCGTTCGAACCCGAGTAGCACAGATACGCAGTATTTT	CASSRTPRSNPSSTDTQYF	-	-	TRBV19	TRBJ2-3
TGCGCCAGCGGACAGGGGGGCTCCTACGAGCAGTACTTC	CASGQGGSYEQYF	-	TRBD1	TRBV5-1	TRBJ2-7
TGTGCCAGCAGCTTAATGGGTAGCGGGGCCCAAGAGACCCAGTACTTC	CASSLMGSGAQETQYF	once	TRBD2	TRBV7-3	TRBJ2-5
TGTGCCAGCAGCTTAGTCGTTGACGGCGAGCAGTACTTC	CASSLVVDGEQYF	-	-	TRBV7-9	TRBJ2-7
TGTGCCACCAGTGATGGCCGTATAACCGAGCAGTACTTC	CATSDGRITEQYF	-	-	TRBV24-1	TRBJ2-7
TGTGCCAGCAGCCCCGCGGGGGTTCAAGAGACCCAGTACTTC	CASSPAGVQETQYF	-	TRBD2	TRBV5-4	TRBJ2-5
TGCGCCAGCAGCCCCTACAGGGAGAGCACTGAAGCTTTCTTT	CASSPYRESTEAFF	-	-	TRBV4-3	TRBJ1-1
TGTGCCTGGAGTCGGGGGGTTAGCAATCAGCCCCAGCATTTT	CAWSRGVSNQPQHF	-	-	TRBV30	TRBJ1-5
TGTGCCAGCAGTTACTCGTTTAGAAACACTGAAGCTTTCTTT	CASSYSFRNTEAFF	-	-	TRBV6-6	TRBJ1-1
TGCGCCAGCAGCTTGGACCTAGCGGGGGGGCCGAATGAGCAGTTCTTC	CASSLDLAGGPNEQFF	-	TRBD2	TRBV5-1	TRBJ2-1
TGTGCCAGCAGTCCGGCTAGCGCCTATTCCTACGAGCAGTACTTC	CASSPASAYSYEQYF	-	-	TRBV27	TRBJ2-7
TGCGCCAGCAGCCAGGGAGGGACGGAACAATATGGCTACACCTTC	CASSQGGTEQYGYTF	few	-	TRBV4-1	TRBJ1-2
TGTGCCAGCAGTTACCCCAAGGGGATCTCCTACAATGAGCAGTTCTTC	CASSYPKGISYNEQFF	-	-	TRBV6-2/TRBV6-3	TRBJ2-1
TGTGCCAGCAGCCGGACTAGCGGGAGGGCCAGTGAGCAGTTCTTC	CASSRTSGRASEQFF	-	-	TRBV21-1	TRBJ2-1
TGTGCCAGCAGTTCCGGGACTAGCTCGAAGGAGCAGTACTTC	CASSSGTSSKEQYF	-	TRBD2	TRBV28	TRBJ2-7
TGTGCCAGCAGTTACTCGTACAGAGATCAGCCCCAGCATTTT	CASSYSYRDQPQHF	-	-	TRBV6-2/TRBV6-3	TRBJ1-5
TGTGCCTGGAGTTTTGGGGACAGTATCGAAGCTTTCTTT	CAWSFGDSIEAFF	-	TRBD1	TRBV30	TRBJ1-1
TGTGCCAGCAGTTACCCCGGGGGTGGGGGCGATGAGCAGTTCTTC	CASSYPGGGGDEQFF	-	-	TRBV6-2/TRBV6-3	TRBJ2-1
TGTGCCACCAGTGACTCGGGACAGGGGTTAGCAGATACGCAGTATTTT	CATSDSGQGLADTQYF	-	TRBD1	TRBV24-1	TRBJ2-3
TGTGCCAGCAGCCAAAAAGGGGTATCGTATGGCTACACCTTC	CASSQKGVSYGYTF	-	-	TRBV3-1/TRBV3-2	TRBJ1-2
TGTGCCAGCAGTGATAAATTAGACACCATATATTTT	CASSDKLDTIYF	few	-	TRBV7-2	TRBJ1-3
TGTGCCAGCAGAGGGGGCCGACAGCCCCAGCATTTT	CASRGGRQPQHF	-	TRBD1	TRBV27	TRBJ1-5
TGTGCCAGCAGCTTCCGAGATACGCAGTATTTT	CASSFRDTQYF	once	-	TRBV7-9	TRBJ2-3
TGTGCCTGGGGCCCAGGGGCTCTGAACACTGAAGCTTTCTTT	CAWGPGALNTEAFF	-	-	TRBV30	TRBJ1-1
TGCGCCAGCGGTCGTAGGTCTGGGGCCAACGTCCTGACTTTC	CASGRRSGANVLTF	-	-	TRBV5-1	TRBJ2-6
TGTGCCAGCAGCTCACCCGGGACGTGGGCGACTGAAGCTTTCTTT	CASSSPGTWATEAFF	-	-	TRBV28	TRBJ1-1
TGTGCCAGCAGCTTAGTAGGGGGGGCAGGTTCACCCCTCCACTTT	CASSLVGGAGSPLHF	few	-	TRBV7-2	TRBJ1-6
TGTGCCAGCAGTTTAGGACCCGGGAATGAAAAACTGTTTTTT	CASSLGPGNEKLFF	-	-	TRBV6-2/TRBV6-3	TRBJ1-4
TGCGCCAGCAGCTCGGTCTGGGACACAGATACGCAGTATTTT	CASSSVWDTDTQYF	-	-	TRBV5-1	TRBJ2-3
TGTGCCAGCAGTTTATTTCCCCAGAACAATGAGCAGTTCTTC	CASSLFPQNNEQFF	-	-	TRBV28	TRBJ2-1
TGTGCCAGCAGGACGACTAGCGGGTCAGAGACCCAGTACTTC	CASRTTSGSETQYF	-	TRBD2	TRBV2	TRBJ2-5
TGTGCCAGCAGTTACTCATCGGGGCGAGGCACCGGGGAGCTGTTTTTT	CASSYSSGRGTGELFF	-	-	TRBV6-5	TRBJ2-2
TGTGCCAGCAGTTTAGGGGACAGGAATTCACCCCTCCACTTT	CASSLGDRNSPLHF	-	TRBD1	TRBV27	TRBJ1-6
TGTGCCACCCAAGCGGGGAGGGACGACGAGCAGTACTTC	CATQAGRDDEQYF	-	TRBD2	TRBV18	TRBJ2-7
TGCGCCAGCAGCGAGCGGGTCCTTCGGGATACGCAGTATTTT	CASSERVLRDTQYF	-	-	TRBV4-3	TRBJ2-3
TGTGCCAGCAAAGAGGGTGGGCGGGAGTACAATGAGCAGTTCTTC	CASKEGGREYNEQFF	-	TRBD2	TRBV6-5	TRBJ2-1
TGTGCCAGCAGTGTTGTTTCCCCCGTGATCTCTGGGGCCAACGTCCTGACTTTC	CASSVVSPVISGANVLTF	-	-	TRBV6-1	TRBJ2-6
TGTGCCTGGAGTGTACCGCGTGGGAGGGCCTACGAGCAGTACTTC	CAWSVPRGRAYEQYF	-	TRBD2	TRBV30	TRBJ2-7
TGTGCCAGCAGTTTACGGTTTAGGCAGTTCTTC	CASSLRFRQFF	-	-	TRBV12-3/TRBV12-4	TRBJ2-1
TGTGCCAGCTCGCCCCCGGACAGAGCTAATGAAAAACTGTTTTTT	CASSPPDRANEKLFF	-	-	TRBV7-9	TRBJ1-4
TGTGCCAGCAGTTACTCACCGACAGGCGCCTACGAGCAGTACTTC	CASSYSPTGAYEQYF	-	-	TRBV6-6	TRBJ2-7
TGCGCCAGCAGCTTGGTTCCGGGAGCGAATGAAAAACTGTTTTTT	CASSLVPGANEKLFF	-	-	TRBV5-1	TRBJ1-4
TGTGCCAGCAGTGAATTGGACTTTTTGGGCAGGGACACCGGGGAGCTGTTTTTT	CASSELDFLGRDTGELFF	-	-	TRBV25-1	TRBJ2-2
TGCGCCAGCAGTCCGAACACCGGGGAGCTGTTTTTT	CASSPNTGELFF	-	-	TRBV10-1	TRBJ2-2
TGTGCCAGCTCACCACCGTGGGGGGCCCAAGAGACCCAGTACTTC	CASSPPWGAQETQYF	-	-	TRBV18	TRBJ2-5
TGCGCCAGCAGCCGGGGACTAGCGTCGTACAATGAGCAGTTCTTC	CASSRGLASYNEQFF	-	TRBD2	TRBV4-3	TRBJ2-1
TGTGCCTGGAGTCAACGAACAGGGTACTACGAGCAGTACTTC	CAWSQRTGYYEQYF	-	-	TRBV30	TRBJ2-7
TGTGCCAGCGCGTTAAAGGGGTTCGGCAATCAGCCCCAGCATTTT	CASALKGFGNQPQHF	-	-	TRBV28	TRBJ1-5
TGTGCCAGCAGCGATCGGGGGACCTACGAGCAGTACTTC	CASSDRGTYEQYF	-	-	TRBV2	TRBJ2-7